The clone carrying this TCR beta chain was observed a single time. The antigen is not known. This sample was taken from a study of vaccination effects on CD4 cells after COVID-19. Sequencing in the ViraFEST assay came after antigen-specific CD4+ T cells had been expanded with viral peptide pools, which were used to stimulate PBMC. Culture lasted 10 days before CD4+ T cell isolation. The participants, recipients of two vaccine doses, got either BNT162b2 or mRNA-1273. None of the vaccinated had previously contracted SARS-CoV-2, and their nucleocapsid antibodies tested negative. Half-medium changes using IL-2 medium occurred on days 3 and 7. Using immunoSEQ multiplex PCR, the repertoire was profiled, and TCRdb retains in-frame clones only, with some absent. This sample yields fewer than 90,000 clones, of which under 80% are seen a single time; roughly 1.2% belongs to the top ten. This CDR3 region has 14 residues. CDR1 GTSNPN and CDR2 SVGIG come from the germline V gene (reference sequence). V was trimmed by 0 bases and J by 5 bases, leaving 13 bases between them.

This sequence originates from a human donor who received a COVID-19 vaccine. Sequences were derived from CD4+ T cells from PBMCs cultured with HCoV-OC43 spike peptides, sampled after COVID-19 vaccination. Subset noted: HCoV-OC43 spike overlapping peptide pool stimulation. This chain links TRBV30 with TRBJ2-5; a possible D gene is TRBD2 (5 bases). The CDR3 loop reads CAWSVLGRRETQYF. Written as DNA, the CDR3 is TGTGCCTGGAGTGTACTTGGTAGGAGGGAGACCCAGTACTTC.